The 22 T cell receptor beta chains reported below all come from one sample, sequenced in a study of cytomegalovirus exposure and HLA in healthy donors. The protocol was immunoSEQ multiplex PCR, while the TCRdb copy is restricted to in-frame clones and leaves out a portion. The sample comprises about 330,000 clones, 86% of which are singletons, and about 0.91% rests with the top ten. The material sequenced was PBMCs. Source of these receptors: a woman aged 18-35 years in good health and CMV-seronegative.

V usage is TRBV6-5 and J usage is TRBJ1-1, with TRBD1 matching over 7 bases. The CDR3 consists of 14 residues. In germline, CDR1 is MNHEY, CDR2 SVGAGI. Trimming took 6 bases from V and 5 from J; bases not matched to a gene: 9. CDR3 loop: CASRRDSPATEAFF. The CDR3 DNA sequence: TGTGCCAGCAGGCGGGACAGCCCAGCAACTGAAGCTTTCTTT.

The CDR3 sequence: CASSAQGGTSGSYNEQFF. Written as DNA, the CDR3 is TGCGCCAGCAGCGCCCAGGGGGGGACTAGCGGGTCCTACAATGAGCAGTTCTTC. This chain links TRBV5-1 with TRBJ2-1, with 12 bases matching TRBD2. The CDR3 is made up of 18 amino acids. Germline CDR1 and CDR2: SGHRS and YFSETQ. Trimming took 4 bases from V and 1 from J; bases not matched to a gene: 9.

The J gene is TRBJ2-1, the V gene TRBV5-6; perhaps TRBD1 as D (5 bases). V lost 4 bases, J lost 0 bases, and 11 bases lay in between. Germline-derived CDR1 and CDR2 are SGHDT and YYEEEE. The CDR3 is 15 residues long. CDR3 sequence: CASSPWGSSYNEQFF. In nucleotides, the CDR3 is TGTGCCAGCAGCCCCTGGGGCAGCTCCTACAATGAGCAGTTCTTC. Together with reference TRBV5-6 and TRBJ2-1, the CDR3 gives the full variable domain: DAGVTQSPTHLIKTRGQQVTLRCSPKSGHDTVSWYQQALGQGPQFIFQYYEEEERQRGNFPDRFSGHQFPNYSSELNVNALLLGDSALYLCASSPWGSSYNEQFFGPGTRLTVL.

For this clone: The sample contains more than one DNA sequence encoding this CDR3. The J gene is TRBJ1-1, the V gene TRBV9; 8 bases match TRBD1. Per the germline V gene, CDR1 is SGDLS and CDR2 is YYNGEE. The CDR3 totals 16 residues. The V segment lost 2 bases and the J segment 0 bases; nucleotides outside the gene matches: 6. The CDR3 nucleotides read TGTGCCAGCAGCGTCGGCGACAGGGGAATGAACACTGAAGCTTTCTTT. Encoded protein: CASSVGDRGMNTEAFF.

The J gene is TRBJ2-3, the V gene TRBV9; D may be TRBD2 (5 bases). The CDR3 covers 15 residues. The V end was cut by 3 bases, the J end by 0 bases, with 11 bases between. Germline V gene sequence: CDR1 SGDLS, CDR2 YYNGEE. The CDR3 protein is CASSAAWESTDTQYF. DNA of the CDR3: TGTGCCAGCAGCGCGGCATGGGAGAGCACAGATACGCAGTATTTT.

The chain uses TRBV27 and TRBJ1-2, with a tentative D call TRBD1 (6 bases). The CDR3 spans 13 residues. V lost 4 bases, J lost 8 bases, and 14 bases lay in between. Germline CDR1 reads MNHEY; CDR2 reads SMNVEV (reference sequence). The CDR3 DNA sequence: TGTGCCAGCAGTTATGCACAGGGTGGCGGCTACACCTTC. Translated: CASSYAQGGGYTF.

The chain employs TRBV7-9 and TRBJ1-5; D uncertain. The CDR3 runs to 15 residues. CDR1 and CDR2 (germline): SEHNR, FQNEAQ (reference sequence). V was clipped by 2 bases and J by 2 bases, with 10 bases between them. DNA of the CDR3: TGTGCCAGCAGCTTATTATCGGTTGGCAATCAGCCCCAGCATTTT. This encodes CASSLLSVGNQPQHF.

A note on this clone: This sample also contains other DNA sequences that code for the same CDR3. The CDR3 sequence: CASSSPGGSGETQYF. The CDR3 nucleotides are TGTGCCAGCAGTTCCCCCGGGGGATCAGGAGAGACCCAGTACTTC. The gene calls are TRBV28 and TRBJ2-5, with D perhaps matching TRBD2 (6 bases). CDR1 is MDHEN and CDR2 is SYDVKM in the germline V gene. Trimming left V 4 bases short and J 4 bases short, with 16 bases between. The CDR3 is 15 residues long.

The CDR3 DNA is TGTGCCAGCTCACCGGGACTAGGGGACAATGAGCAGTTCTTC. Its protein product is CASSPGLGDNEQFF. V usage is TRBV18 and J usage is TRBJ2-1; TRBD2 matches at 8 bases. CDR3 length equals 14 residues. Germline V lookup: CDR1 KGHSH, CDR2 LQKENI. V trimming: 3 bases; J trimming: 5 bases; junction bases outside the gene matches: 3. The full variable domain, its missing parts supplied by reference TRBV18 and TRBJ2-1, is NAGVMQNPRHLVRRRGQEARLRCSPMKGHSHVYWYRQLPEEGLKFMVYLQKENIIDESGMPKERFSAEFPKEGPSILRIQQVVRGDSAAYFCASSPGLGDNEQFFGPGTRLTVL.

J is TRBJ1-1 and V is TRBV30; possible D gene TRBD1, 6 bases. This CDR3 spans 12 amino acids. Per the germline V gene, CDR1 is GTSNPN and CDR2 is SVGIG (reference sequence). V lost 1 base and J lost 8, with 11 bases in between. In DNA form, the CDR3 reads TGTGCCTGGAGTGCCACAGGGCTAGAAGCTTTCTTT. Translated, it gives CAWSATGLEAFF. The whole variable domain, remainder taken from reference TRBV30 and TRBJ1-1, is SQTIHQWPATLVQPVGSPLSLECTVEGTSNPNLYWYRQAAGRGLQLLFYSVGIGQISSEVPQNLSASRPQDRQFILSSKKLLLSDSGFYLCAWSATGLEAFFGQGTRLTVV.

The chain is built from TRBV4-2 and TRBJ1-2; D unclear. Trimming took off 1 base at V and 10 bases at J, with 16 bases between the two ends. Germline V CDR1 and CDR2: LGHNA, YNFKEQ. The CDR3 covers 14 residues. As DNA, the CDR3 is TGTGCCAGCAGCCAAGCCTATCGGCAGGTCGACTACACCTTC. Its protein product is CASSQAYRQVDYTF.

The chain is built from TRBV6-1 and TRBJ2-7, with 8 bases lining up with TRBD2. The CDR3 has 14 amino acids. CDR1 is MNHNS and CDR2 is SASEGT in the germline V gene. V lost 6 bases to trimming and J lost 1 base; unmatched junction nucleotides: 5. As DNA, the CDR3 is TGTGCCAGCAGAAATAGCGGGACTTCCTACGAGCAGTACTTC. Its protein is CASRNSGTSYEQYF.

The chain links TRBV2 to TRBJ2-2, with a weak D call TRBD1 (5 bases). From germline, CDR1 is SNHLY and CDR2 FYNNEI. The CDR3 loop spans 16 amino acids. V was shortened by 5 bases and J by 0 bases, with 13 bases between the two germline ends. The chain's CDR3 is CASSPGPNANTGELFF. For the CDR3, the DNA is TGTGCCAGCAGTCCAGGGCCTAATGCGAACACCGGGGAGCTGTTTTTT.

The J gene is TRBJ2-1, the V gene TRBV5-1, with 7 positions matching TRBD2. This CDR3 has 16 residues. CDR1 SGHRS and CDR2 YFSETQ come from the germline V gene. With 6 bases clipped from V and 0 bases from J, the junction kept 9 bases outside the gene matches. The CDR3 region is CASTLTGTTSYNEQFF. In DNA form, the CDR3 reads TGCGCCAGCACCCTAACCGGGACTACCTCCTACAATGAGCAGTTCTTC. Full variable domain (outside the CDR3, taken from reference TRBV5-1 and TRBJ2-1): KAGVTQTPRYLIKTRGQQVTLSCSPISGHRSVSWYQQTPGQGLQFLFEYFSETQRNKGNFPGRFSGRQFSNSRSEMNVSTLELGDSALYLCASTLTGTTSYNEQFFGPGTRLTVL.

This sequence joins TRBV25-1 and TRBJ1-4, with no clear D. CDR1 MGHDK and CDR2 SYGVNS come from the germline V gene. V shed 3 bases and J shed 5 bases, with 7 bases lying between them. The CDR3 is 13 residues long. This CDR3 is CASSEDLNEKLFF. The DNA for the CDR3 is TGTGCCAGCAGTGAGGACTTGAATGAAAAACTGTTTTTT.

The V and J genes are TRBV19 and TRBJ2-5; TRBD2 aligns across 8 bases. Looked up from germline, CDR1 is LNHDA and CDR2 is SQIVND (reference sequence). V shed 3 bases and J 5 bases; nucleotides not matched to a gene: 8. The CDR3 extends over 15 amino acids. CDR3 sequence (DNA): TGTGCCAGTAGTATGTTCTTGCGGGAGGAGGAGACCCAGTACTTC. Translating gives CASSMFLREEETQYF.

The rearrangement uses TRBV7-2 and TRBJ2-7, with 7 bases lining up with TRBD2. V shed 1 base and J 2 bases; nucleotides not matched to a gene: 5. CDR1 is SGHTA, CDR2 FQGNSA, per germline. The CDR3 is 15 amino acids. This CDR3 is CASSLDTSAAYEQYF. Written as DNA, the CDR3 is TGTGCCAGCAGCTTAGACACTAGCGCGGCCTACGAGCAGTACTTC.

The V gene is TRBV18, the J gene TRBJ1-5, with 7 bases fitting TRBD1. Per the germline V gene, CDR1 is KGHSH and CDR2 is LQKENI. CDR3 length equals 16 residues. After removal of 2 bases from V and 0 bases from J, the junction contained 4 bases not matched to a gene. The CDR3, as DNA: TGTGCCAGCTCACCAGAGGGGACAGTTAGCAATCAGCCCCAGCATTTT. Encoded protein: CASSPEGTVSNQPQHF.

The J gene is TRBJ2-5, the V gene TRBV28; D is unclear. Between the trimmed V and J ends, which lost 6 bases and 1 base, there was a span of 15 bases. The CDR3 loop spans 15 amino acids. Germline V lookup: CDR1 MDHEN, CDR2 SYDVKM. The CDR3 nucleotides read TGTGCCAGCAGCACTATCAGAGCCTTCCAAGAGACCCAGTACTTC. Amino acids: CASSTIRAFQETQYF.

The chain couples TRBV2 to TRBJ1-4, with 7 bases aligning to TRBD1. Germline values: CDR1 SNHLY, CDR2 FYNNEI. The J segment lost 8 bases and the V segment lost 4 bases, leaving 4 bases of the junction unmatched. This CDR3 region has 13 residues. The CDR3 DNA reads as TGTGCCAGCAGTGCCGGGACAGCAGAAAAACTGTTTTTT. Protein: CASSAGTAEKLFF.

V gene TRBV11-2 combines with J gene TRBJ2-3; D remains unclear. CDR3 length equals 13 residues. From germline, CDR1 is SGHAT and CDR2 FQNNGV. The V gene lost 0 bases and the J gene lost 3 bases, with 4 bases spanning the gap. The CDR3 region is CASSLDLTDTQYF. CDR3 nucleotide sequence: TGTGCCAGCAGCTTAGATCTAACAGATACGCAGTATTTT.

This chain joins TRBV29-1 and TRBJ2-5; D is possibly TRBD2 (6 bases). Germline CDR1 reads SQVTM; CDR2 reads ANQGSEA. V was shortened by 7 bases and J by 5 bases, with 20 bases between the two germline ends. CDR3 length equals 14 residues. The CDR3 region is CSAGAGTFLETQYF. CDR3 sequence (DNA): TGCAGCGCTGGGGCCGGGACTTTTCTTGAGACCCAGTACTTC.